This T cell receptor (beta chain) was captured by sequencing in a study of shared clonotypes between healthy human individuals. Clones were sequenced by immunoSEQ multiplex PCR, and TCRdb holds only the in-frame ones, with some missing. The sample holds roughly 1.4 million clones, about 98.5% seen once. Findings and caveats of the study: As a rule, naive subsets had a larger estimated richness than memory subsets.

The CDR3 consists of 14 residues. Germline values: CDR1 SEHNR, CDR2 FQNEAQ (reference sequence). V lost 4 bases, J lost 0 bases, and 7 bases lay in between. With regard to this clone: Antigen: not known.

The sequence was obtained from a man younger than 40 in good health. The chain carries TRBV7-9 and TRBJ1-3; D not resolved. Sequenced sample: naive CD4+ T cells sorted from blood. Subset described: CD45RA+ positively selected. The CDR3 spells CASSSTGSGNTIYF. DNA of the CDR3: TGTGCCAGCAGCTCCACGGGCTCTGGAAACACCATATATTTT.